Included here is one TCR beta chain sequence, with context. Germline CDR1 and CDR2: DFQATT and SNEGSKA (reference sequence). Trimming removed 3 bases from V and 5 bases from J, with 16 bases in between. The CDR3 extends over 14 amino acids. The data stem from a study of identical twins. Template switching added a universal primer binding site, and final cDNA carried unique molecular identifiers. TCRdb itself ran the 5' RACE reads through MiXCR, one entry per CDR3 protein. The table has under 800,000 distinct CDR3 sequences, around 20% seen once. These data were likewise used in another study, on T cells expressing NK-cell markers. That investigation notes: The dominant NKG2C+ clonotypes represented about 1.0-7.5% of CD8+ T cells in six donors. It was still unclear whether expanded NKG2C+ T cell clones were HCMV specific.

The sample consisted of PBMCs. The J gene is TRBJ2-5, the V gene TRBV20-1; possible D gene TRBD1, 6 bases. The clonotype originates from a woman aged 18-30 years in good health. The CDR3 region has the DNA TGCAGTGCTAGTGAGGGCAGGGGCAGGGAGACCCAGTACTTC. Protein: CSASEGRGRETQYF.